The 29 T cell receptor beta chains given below trace back to one sample, sequenced in a study of tumor T cells in aggressive B-cell lymphoma. Libraries were prepared by immunoSEQ multiplex PCR; TCRdb keeps only in-frame clonotypes and omits some of them. The data contain some 400 clones, over 85% of them singletons. The sample taken for sequencing was tumor tissue. These TCRs come from an adult with diffuse large B cell lymphoma.

This chain connects TRBV27 to TRBJ2-5; TRBD1 matches 9 bases. Germline-derived CDR1 and CDR2 are MNHEY and SMNVEV (reference sequence). V was pared by 8 bases and J by 5 bases, with 9 bases of the junction left unmatched. This CDR3 contains 14 residues. Written as DNA, the CDR3 is TGTGCCAGCGCGTTGGACAGGGGCGACGAGACCCAGTACTTC. Its translation is CASALDRGDETQYF.

This rearrangement joins TRBV28 to TRBJ1-1, with 11 positions matching TRBD1. CDR3 length: 13 amino acids. V lost 11 bases and J lost 7; bases outside the gene matches: 9. The V gene's germline CDR1 is MDHEN and CDR2 SYDVKM. DNA of the CDR3: TGTGCCGGTACCGGGACAGGGGGAAATGAAGCTTTCTTT. Translated, it gives CAGTGTGGNEAFF.

The rearrangement links TRBV5-8 to TRBJ2-3, with TRBD1 as a possible D gene (6 bases). This CDR3 contains 16 residues. Germline V gene data show CDR1 as SGHTS and CDR2 as YDEGEE. V gave up 0 bases and J gave up 0 bases, with 11 bases separating them. The CDR3 reads CASSLAWGRSTDTQYF. CDR3 in DNA: TGTGCCAGCAGCTTGGCATGGGGGCGAAGCACAGATACGCAGTATTTT.

This rearrangement joins TRBV29-1 to TRBJ2-7, with a weak D call TRBD1 (5 bases). The CDR3 totals 14 residues. Germline CDR1 SQVTM, CDR2 ANQGSEA. Trimming pared 7 bases from V and 0 bases from J, leaving 16 bases between. The DNA for the CDR3 is TGCAGCGCTCAGATAGGGGTCAGCTCCTACGAGCAGTACTTC. It is translated as CSAQIGVSSYEQYF.

Details on this clone: The junction departs from the called germline gene at one end, perhaps through a read error. The chain is built from TRBV20-1 and TRBJ1-1; D gene ambiguous. Looked up from germline, CDR1 is DFQATT and CDR2 is SNEGSKA (reference sequence). This CDR3 comprises 11 residues. CDR3 DNA: TGCAATGCTACACCCCGGGATCAAGCTTTCTTT. This gives the protein CNATPRDQAFF.

The chain joins TRBV4-1 to TRBJ2-7, with a possible D match to TRBD2 (5 bases). The CDR3 sequence is 15 residues long. Germline lookup yields CDR1 MGHRA and CDR2 YSYEKL. The V gene lost 2 bases and the J gene lost 3 bases, with 14 bases spanning the gap. The CDR3 region has the DNA TGCGCCAGCAGCCAAATCCCCAGCGGTCTCTACGAGCAGTACTTC. Its translation is CASSQIPSGLYEQYF.

Notes on this clone: The junction shows a germline mismatch at one end, possibly a read error. V is TRBV7-7 and J is TRBJ2-5; D is perhaps TRBD2 (6 bases). The J call may be wrong; the DNA end is better matched by TRBJ2-7. The germline V gene encodes CDR1 SSHAT and CDR2 FNYEAQ (reference sequence). CDR3 size: 14 residues. Here the CDR3 DNA reads TGTGCTAGCAGCCCTTTCGGGAGTAACTACGAGCAGTACTTC. Translation: CASSPFGSNYEQYF.

V and J are TRBV2 and TRBJ2-3; 7 bases fit TRBD2. The CDR3 covers 15 residues. Germline CDR1 and CDR2: SNHLY and FYNNEI. Unmatched junction bases numbered 10, after V lost 10 bases and J lost 0 bases. The CDR3 coding sequence is TGTGCCACCCCTGTGGGCGGGAGAAGCACAGATACGCAGTATTTT. Its translation is CATPVGGRSTDTQYF.

The V and J genes are TRBV30 and TRBJ1-4; no clear D. This CDR3 is 11 amino acids long. Trimming took 2 bases from V and 7 from J, leaving 5 bases between them. Germline loops: CDR1 GTSNPN, CDR2 SVGIG (reference sequence). The CDR3 bases are TGTGCCTGGAGTCAATCTGAAAAACTGTTTTTT. Its protein product is CAWSQSEKLFF.

There are a few counts of this clone. The chain uses TRBV6-1 and TRBJ1-2, with 8 bases lining up with TRBD1. After removal of 2 bases from V and 3 bases from J, the junction contained 2 bases not matched to a gene. Germline CDR1 is MNHNS and CDR2 is SASEGT. The CDR3 runs to 14 residues. CDR3 nucleotides: TGTGCCAGCAGTGAACAGGGGGCCTACTATGGCTACACCTTC. Translated, it gives CASSEQGAYYGYTF.

The chain carries TRBV27 and TRBJ2-4; a possible D gene is TRBD1 (8 bases). Germline-derived CDR1 and CDR2 are MNHEY and SMNVEV (reference sequence). V lost 9 bases and J 6 bases, leaving 15 bases between the germline ends. There are 13 residues in the CDR3. As DNA, the CDR3 is TGTGCCAGTAGAACAGGGGGGGTAAACATTCAGTACTTC. Translated: CASRTGGVNIQYF.

The V gene is TRBV13, the J gene TRBJ2-3, with 9 bases aligning to TRBD1. V lost 3 bases, J lost 6 bases, and 7 bases stayed unmatched. Germline V gene sequence: CDR1 PRHDT, CDR2 FYEKMQ (reference sequence). The CDR3 length is 15 residues. DNA of the CDR3: TGTGCCAGCAGCTTTGGGGCTGGACAGGGGGATACGCAGTATTTT. This translates into CASSFGAGQGDTQYF. Full variable domain (rest looked up from reference TRBV13 and TRBJ2-3): AAGVIQSPRHLIKEKRETATLKCYPIPRHDTVYWYQQGPGQDPQFLISFYEKMQSDKGSIPDRFSAQQFSDYHSELNMSSLELGDSALYFCASSFGAGQGDTQYFGPGTRLTVL.

This clone was detected only once. The chain has TRBV6-7 and TRBJ2-1; 9 nucleotides match TRBD2. TRBV6-7 is known as an ORF, though its function is uncertain. The CDR3 contains 13 residues. With V trimmed by 4 bases and J by 8 bases, 3 bases remained unmatched. The CDR3 here is CASSLGLAYEQFF. The CDR3 DNA is TGTGCCAGCAGTTTGGGACTAGCCTATGAGCAGTTCTTC.

This clone was seen once. V and J are TRBV27 and TRBJ1-1; maybe TRBD1 (5 bases). Germline CDR1 is MNHEY and CDR2 is SMNVEV (reference sequence). CDR3 size: 15 residues. The V gene lost 0 bases and the J gene lost 1 base, with 9 bases spanning the gap. CDR3 protein: CASSLSLGGNTEAFF. For the CDR3, the DNA is TGTGCCAGCAGTTTATCTTTGGGGGGGAACACTGAAGCTTTCTTT.

The gene calls are TRBV27 and TRBJ1-1; D is undetermined. Germline V gives CDR1 MNHEY, CDR2 SMNVEV (reference sequence). This CDR3 region has 12 residues. The V end was cut by 8 bases, the J end by 6 bases, with 13 bases between. The DNA for the CDR3 is TGTGCCAGCGGTTCGAGGGATCCTGAAGCTTTCTTT. Protein product: CASGSRDPEAFF.

This rearrangement joins TRBV7-9 to TRBJ2-1; 10 positions match TRBD2. This CDR3 contains 17 residues. The ends lost 4 bases at V and 5 bases at J; junction bases unmatched: 11. Germline assignment: CDR1 SEHNR and CDR2 FQNEAQ (reference sequence). CDR3: CASSYPPWSGRDNEQFF. CDR3 DNA sequence: TGTGCCAGCAGCTATCCCCCGTGGAGCGGGAGGGACAATGAGCAGTTCTTC.

This clone is a singleton in its sample. Other nucleotide sequences in the sample specify the same CDR3. V gene TRBV2 combines with J gene TRBJ1-1, with no clear D. The CDR3 contains 13 residues. The V and J ends lost 1 base and 5 bases respectively, with 8 bases between them. In germline, CDR1 is SNHLY, CDR2 FYNNEI. As DNA, the CDR3 is TGTGCCAGCAGTGAAGGGCCGGGTACTGAAGCTTTCTTT. Its protein is CASSEGPGTEAFF.

J is TRBJ1-2 and V is TRBV29-1; possible D gene TRBD1, 5 bases. The ends were cut back, 6 bases at V and 8 bases at J, with 19 bases in the middle. Germline CDR1 is SQVTM and CDR2 is ANQGSEA. CDR3 length: 13 amino acids. CDR3 loop: CSVYGGKGPGYTF. For the CDR3, the DNA is TGCAGCGTGTACGGGGGAAAAGGCCCCGGCTACACCTTC. Together with reference TRBV29-1 and TRBJ1-2, the CDR3 gives the full variable domain: SAVISQKPSRDICQRGTSLTIQCQVDSQVTMMFWYRQQPGQSLTLIATANQGSEATYESGFVIDKFPISRPNLTFSTLTVSNMSPEDSSIYLCSVYGGKGPGYTFGSGTRLTVV.

This chain uses TRBV2 with TRBJ2-2, with D possibly being TRBD1 (6 bases). Trimming left V 6 bases short and J 5 bases short, with 13 bases between. The CDR3 covers 14 residues. The germline V gene has CDR1 SNHLY and CDR2 FYNNEI. CDR3 coding DNA: TGTGCCAGCAGGCCACTAGGGGGTACCGGGGAGCTGTTTTTT. It codes for CASRPLGGTGELFF.

The CDR3 region is CASSSGQGGSYEQYF. In DNA form, the CDR3 reads TGTGCCAGCAGCTCGGGACAGGGGGGTTCCTACGAGCAGTACTTC. The V and J genes are TRBV7-6 and TRBJ2-7; 11 nucleotides agree with TRBD1. J was trimmed by 1 base and V by 4 bases; bases with no gene match: 3. CDR1 is SGHVS and CDR2 is FNYEAQ in the germline V gene. This CDR3 has 15 residues.

The CDR3: CASSYMRREYETQYF. In nucleotides, the CDR3 is TGTGCCAGCAGTTACATGCGTCGGGAATACGAGACCCAGTACTTC. The chain recombines TRBV6-5 with TRBJ2-5, with D possibly TRBD2 on 5 matching bases. V shed 2 bases and J shed 5 bases, with 15 bases lying between them. This CDR3 comprises 15 residues. Germline lookup yields CDR1 MNHEY and CDR2 SVGAGI.

The chain is built from TRBV7-6 and TRBJ1-2; 10 nucleotides align to TRBD1. From germline, CDR1 is SGHVS and CDR2 FNYEAQ. The ends lost 0 bases at V and 0 bases at J; junction bases unmatched: 4. The CDR3 loop spans 17 amino acids. The CDR3 here is CASSLADRGTSNYGYTF. The CDR3 DNA is TGTGCCAGCAGCTTAGCGGACAGGGGGACATCTAACTATGGCTACACCTTC.

J is TRBJ1-4 and V is TRBV29-1; 7 bases align to TRBD1. V shed 6 bases and J 6 bases; nucleotides not matched to a gene: 10. The CDR3 covers 14 residues. Germline values: CDR1 SQVTM, CDR2 ANQGSEA. The CDR3 region is CSVLGGTDDEKLFF. CDR3 bases: TGCAGCGTGTTAGGAGGGACAGACGATGAAAAACTGTTTTTT.

The gene calls are TRBV11-2 and TRBJ2-2; a possible D gene is TRBD2 (6 bases). Germline V CDR1 and CDR2: SGHAT, FQNNGV. Trimming removed 3 bases from V and 2 bases from J, with 10 bases in between. The CDR3 length is 15 residues. The chain's CDR3 is CASSFNSGNTGELFF. CDR3 coding DNA: TGTGCCAGCAGCTTTAATAGCGGAAACACCGGGGAGCTGTTTTTT.

The rearrangement joins TRBV19 to TRBJ2-3; 7 bases agree with TRBD1. The CDR3 extends over 18 amino acids. Germline CDR1 LNHDA, CDR2 SQIVND (reference sequence). V lost 5 bases, J lost 0 bases, and 14 bases stayed unmatched. CDR3 residues: CASSFITGTEKSTDTQYF. CDR3 coding DNA: TGTGCCAGTAGTTTTATAACCGGGACAGAAAAAAGCACAGATACGCAGTATTTT.

V is TRBV28 and J is TRBJ1-1; 7 bases match TRBD1. In germline, CDR1 is MDHEN, CDR2 SYDVKM. V lost 6 bases and J lost 4; bases outside the gene matches: 11. The length of the CDR3 is 15 residues. The DNA for the CDR3 is TGTGCCAGCAGGATAGGGGGACAGATGGGCACTGAAGCTTTCTTT. Protein product: CASRIGGQMGTEAFF.

The chain couples TRBV14 to TRBJ1-1; D remains unclear. CDR1 is SGHDN, CDR2 FVKESK, per germline. The CDR3 sequence is 12 residues long. Trimming took off 4 bases at V and 11 bases at J, with 14 bases between the two ends. CDR3 protein: CASSPTPGKAFF. Written as DNA, the CDR3 is TGTGCCAGCAGCCCAACCCCGGGGAAGGCTTTCTTT.

V is TRBV15 and J is TRBJ2-7; D unclear. Per the germline V gene, CDR1 is LNHNV and CDR2 is YYDKDF (reference sequence). V was clipped by 1 base and J by 1 base, with 5 bases between them. The length of the CDR3 is 13 residues. The CDR3 region is CATSRVESYEQYF. As DNA, the CDR3 is TGTGCCACCAGCAGAGTTGAGTCCTACGAGCAGTACTTC.

V usage is TRBV7-2 and J usage is TRBJ2-2; TRBD2 matches 8 bases. Germline CDR1 and CDR2: SGHTA and FQGNSA. The V segment lost 5 bases and the J segment 0 bases; nucleotides outside the gene matches: 2. The CDR3 is 15 amino acids. CDR3 sequence (DNA): TGTGCCAGCAGCGGGGGACTAGCGAACACCGGGGAGCTGTTTTTT. Encoded protein: CASSGGLANTGELFF.